The 19 T cell receptor beta chains in this list originate from one sample, sequenced in a study of blood T cells in healthy people across ages. Primers used in a second PCR of about 7 to 12 cycles were a sample-barcoded 5' primer and a J-beta primer mix. TCRdb itself ran the 5' RACE reads through MiXCR, one entry per CDR3 protein. The sample records around 1,900,000 distinct CDR3 sequences, 39% being singletons. Material for sequencing was blood. These receptors originate from a human donor in good health.

The chain joins TRBV7-7 to TRBJ2-1; D is ambiguous. V lost 5 bases and J 0 bases, leaving 11 bases between the germline ends. The CDR3 contains 15 residues. Germline CDR1 reads SSHAT; CDR2 reads FNYEAQ (reference sequence). The CDR3: CASSAVPSSYNEQFF. The CDR3 coding sequence is TGTGCCAGCAGCGCTGTTCCAAGCTCCTACAATGAGCAGTTCTTC.

The V call is TRBV29-1, the J call TRBJ2-3; D is uncertain. With 0 bases removed from V and 4 bases from J, the gap between germline ends came to 14 bases. The CDR3 covers 15 residues. Germline values: CDR1 SQVTM, CDR2 ANQGSEA. The CDR3 DNA reads TGCAGCGTTGAAGATCCGGTCGGTTCTTCAGATACGCAGTATTTT. As protein: CSVEDPVGSSDTQYF.

This clonotype occurred a few times. This CDR3 is CASSLDRWSTYGYTF. CDR3 DNA: TGTGCCAGCAGCTTAGACCGGTGGTCGACGTACGGCTACACCTTC. The chain is built from TRBV7-9 and TRBJ1-2; no firm D call. Germline CDR1 and CDR2: SEHNR and FQNEAQ (reference sequence). Trimming stripped 1 base from V and 8 bases from J, with 17 bases between. The CDR3 contains 15 residues.

The table lists this clonotype with a few counts. V and J are TRBV27 and TRBJ2-7; TRBD2 agrees at 7 bases. Germline CDR1 and CDR2: MNHEY and SMNVEV (reference sequence). The CDR3 length is 16 residues. Germline trimming cut 5 bases from V and 2 bases from J; bases unmatched to any gene: 12. The CDR3 DNA reads as TGTGCCAGCAGTCCCGCCGCGGGAGAGAGAACCTACGAGCAGTACTTC. Translation gives CASSPAAGERTYEQYF.

This sequence joins TRBV6-2 or TRBV6-3 and TRBJ2-2, with D hard to call. Per the germline V gene, CDR1 is MNHEY and CDR2 is SVGEGT. The CDR3 runs to 8 residues. Trimming removed 11 bases from V and 6 bases from J, with 1 base in between. Written as DNA, the CDR3 is TGTGCCGCCGGGGAGCTGTTTTTT. Its protein product is CAAGELFF.

This clonotype has a handful of counts. The rearrangement joins TRBV7-2 to TRBJ2-1, with TRBD2 identical over 7 bases. V dropped 7 bases and J dropped 4; count of bases not matched to a gene: 13. Looked up from germline, CDR1 is SGHTA and CDR2 is FQGNSA. The CDR3 contains 16 residues. CDR3 sequence: CASTLGLAVAYNEQFF. DNA for the CDR3: TGTGCCAGCACCCTAGGGCTAGCGGTCGCTTACAATGAGCAGTTCTTC.

This chain uses TRBV27 with TRBJ1-2; D unresolved. The V end lost 8 bases, the J end lost 8 bases, and 15 bases lay between the germline ends. Germline loops: CDR1 MNHEY, CDR2 SMNVEV (reference sequence). This CDR3 comprises 12 residues. The CDR3 here is CASGGRAGGYTF. CDR3 bases: TGTGCCAGCGGAGGGCGGGCGGGAGGCTACACCTTC.

This chain connects TRBV6-1 to TRBJ1-1; TRBD1 aligns across 9 bases. The V gene's germline CDR1 is MNHNS and CDR2 SASEGT. V lost 6 bases and J lost 3; bases outside the gene matches: 11. The CDR3 sequence is 16 residues long. The CDR3 is CASSPPGRDRDTEAFF. CDR3 sequence (DNA): TGTGCCAGCAGCCCCCCAGGCCGGGACAGGGACACTGAAGCTTTCTTT.

This rearrangement joins TRBV24-1 to TRBJ2-3, with a tentative D call TRBD1 (5 bases). The CDR3 is made up of 14 amino acids. CDR1 and CDR2 (germline): KGHDR, SFDVKD. Trimming took off 2 bases at V and 8 bases at J, with 13 bases between the two ends. The CDR3 loop reads CATSDSTGPGTQYF. The CDR3 DNA reads TGTGCCACCAGTGATTCAACAGGACCGGGTACGCAGTATTTT.

J is TRBJ2-3 and V is TRBV7-3; 7 bases are a match to TRBD2. CDR1 and CDR2 (germline): SGHTA, FQGTGA. The CDR3 spans 16 residues. Germline trimming cut 2 bases from V and 1 base from J; bases unmatched to any gene: 6. CDR3 in amino acids: CASSLSGGTGTDTQYF. The CDR3 coding sequence is TGTGCCAGCAGCTTATCGGGGGGAACCGGCACAGATACGCAGTATTTT.

The rearrangement joins TRBV4-2 to TRBJ1-5; TRBD1 is a possible D gene (5 bases). The germline V gene encodes CDR1 LGHNA and CDR2 YNFKEQ. The CDR3 contains 16 residues. With 1 base removed from V and 6 bases from J, the gap between germline ends came to 16 bases. CDR3 bases: TGTGCCAGCAGCCAAGTAGGGCGGCAGGGACGTCAGCCCCAGCATTTT. It yields the protein CASSQVGRQGRQPQHF.

The chain's CDR3 is CASSSGQGYNEKLFF. The CDR3 nucleotides read TGCGCCAGCAGCTCTGGACAGGGGTATAATGAAAAACTGTTTTTT. V and J are TRBV5-1 and TRBJ1-4; 9 bases fit TRBD1. With 3 bases clipped from V and 4 bases from J, the junction kept 4 bases outside the gene matches. CDR1 is SGHRS, CDR2 YFSETQ, per germline. The CDR3 is 15 residues long.

This chain connects TRBV6-6 to TRBJ1-5; perhaps TRBD1 as D (5 bases). CDR1 is MNHNY, CDR2 SVGAGI, per germline (reference sequence). Trimming stripped 7 bases from V and 6 bases from J, with 22 bases between. This CDR3 region has 16 residues. The CDR3 loop is CASKLGPSASGQPQHF. The DNA of the CDR3 is TGTGCCAGCAAATTGGGGCCCAGCGCCTCGGGTCAGCCCCAGCATTTT.

This rearrangement joins TRBV6-6 to TRBJ1-2; tentative D call: TRBD1 (6 bases). The CDR3 totals 13 residues. The germline CDR1 and CDR2 sequences are MNHNY and SVGAGI (reference sequence). V shed 4 bases and J shed 5 bases, with 11 bases lying between them. For the CDR3, the DNA is TGTGCCAGCAGTTTTCGGACAGAATATGGCTACACCTTC. Translation: CASSFRTEYGYTF.

This clonotype was seen many times. The chain links TRBV14 to TRBJ1-2; D remains ambiguous. Germline V gene sequence: CDR1 SGHDN, CDR2 FVKESK. This CDR3 has 13 amino acids. V was pared by 1 base and J by 2 bases, with 5 bases between. This CDR3 is CASSQGLNYGYTF. CDR3 bases: TGTGCCAGCAGCCAAGGACTCAACTATGGCTACACCTTC.

This clonotype was seen a handful of times. The rearrangement uses TRBV29-1 and TRBJ2-3; D tentatively fits TRBD1 or TRBD2 (5 bases each). Per the germline V gene, CDR1 is SQVTM and CDR2 is ANQGSEA. There are 15 residues in the CDR3. The V and J ends lost 5 bases and 0 bases respectively, with 15 bases between them. The CDR3 nucleotides are TGCAGCGTTCTCCCCCGGGGCGCTAGCACAGATACGCAGTATTTT. Protein sequence: CSVLPRGASTDTQYF.

This sequence joins TRBV4-3 and TRBJ2-3; 13 bases align to TRBD2. Germline assignment: CDR1 LGHNA and CDR2 YSLEER. The CDR3 contains 17 residues. V was clipped by 3 bases and J by 5 bases; unmatched bases: 8. In nucleotides, the CDR3 is TGCGCCAGCAGCCAGCGACTAGCGGGGGGCCGGATAGATACGCAGTATTTT. Translated: CASSQRLAGGRIDTQYF.

This clonotype has more than one count but fewer than ten. A much larger clone differs from this one at a single base, so this may be a read error. The rearrangement joins TRBV2 to TRBJ2-1, with D perhaps being TRBD1 or TRBD2 (5 bases each). The V gene lost 6 bases and the J gene lost 2 bases, with 5 bases spanning the gap. The germline V gene encodes CDR1 SNHLY and CDR2 FYNNEI. The CDR3 runs 12 residues. The CDR3 bases are TGTGCCAGCAGGGGGGCCTACAATGAGCAGTTCTTC. The encoded protein is CASRGAYNEQFF.

There are a few counts of this clonotype. The chain employs TRBV27 and TRBJ2-5, with D maybe TRBD1 (5 bases). This CDR3 contains 14 residues. Trimming removed 6 bases from V and 4 bases from J, with 15 bases in between. CDR1 and CDR2 from the germline V gene are MNHEY and SMNVEV (reference sequence). CDR3 residues: CASSPAPQGETQYF. CDR3 in DNA: TGTGCCAGCAGCCCCGCCCCGCAGGGAGAGACCCAGTACTTC.